This entry describes one T cell receptor beta chain. Other DNA sequences in this specimen translate into the identical CDR3. The record originates from a study of blood T cell repertoires in COVID-19. At the level of the study: Sources were T cells, B-cell-depleted T cells, or PBMCs; the material itself was cDNA or gDNA.

Sequenced by immunoSEQ multiplex PCR; TCRdb stores in-frame clones only, minus some. Among 250,000 to 350,000 clones listed, approximately 89% were seen once. The receptor was isolated from a woman between 45 and 65 years old who had recovered from COVID-19. The sequencing sample was made of peripheral blood.

The CDR3 sequence: CASSQGGYEQYF. CDR3 DNA: TGTGCCAGCAGCCAAGGCGGCTACGAGCAGTACTTC. The chain recombines TRBV3-1 (or the pseudogene TRBV3-2) with TRBJ2-7; no clear D gene. V lost 1 base and J lost 3, with 4 bases in between. The CDR3 covers 12 residues. CDR1 is LGHDT and CDR2 is YNNKEL in the germline V gene (reference sequence).